The 23 T cell receptor beta chains presented below share a single source sample, sequenced in a study of shared clonotypes between healthy human individuals. TCRdb's table, derived via immunoSEQ multiplex PCR, lists solely in-frame clones and lacks some. The sample lists a few hundred thousand clones; about nine tenths were seen once. The sequenced material came from memory CD8+ T cells sorted from blood. As to subset: CD45RO+ cells pooled with CCR7-negative TemRA cells. The receptors originated from a man aged 18 to 30 in good health.

The rearrangement joins TRBV23-1 to TRBJ2-5, with a tentative D call TRBD2 (7 bases). TRBV23-1 is an open reading frame, and its role is uncertain. With 0 bases removed from V and 5 bases from J, the gap between germline ends came to 13 bases. CDR3 length: 15 residues. CDR3 DNA sequence: TGCGCCAGCAGTCAATCCACAGGGAGGGGCGAGACCCAGTACTTC. Translating it yields CASSQSTGRGETQYF.

This clone was seen more than once but under ten times. This CDR3 is also generated by other DNA sequences in the sample. This rearrangement joins TRBV7-3 to TRBJ2-7, with 8 bases matching TRBD1. CDR1 is SGHTA and CDR2 is FQGTGA in the germline V gene. V lost 5 bases, J lost 3 bases, and 9 bases stayed unmatched. There are 15 residues in the CDR3. The DNA of the CDR3 is TGTGCCAGCAGCCCATCCGGGACAGGCCTCTACGAGCAGTACTTC. Amino acids: CASSPSGTGLYEQYF.

As to this clone: Within the sample, other DNA sequences also encode this same CDR3. J is TRBJ1-1 and V is TRBV28; 7 nucleotides match TRBD1. Germline lookup yields CDR1 MDHEN and CDR2 SYDVKM. CDR3 length: 14 amino acids. Losses at the gene ends were 2 bases for V and 1 base for J; bases not matched to a gene: 1. The CDR3 bases are TGTGCCAGCAGTTTACAGGGGGGGAACACTGAAGCTTTCTTT. Its translation is CASSLQGGNTEAFF.

V gene TRBV6-1 combines with J gene TRBJ2-6; no clear D gene. CDR1 is MNHNS and CDR2 is SASEGT in the germline V gene. The CDR3 is made up of 13 amino acids. Trimming left V 6 bases short and J 2 bases short, with 5 bases between. In DNA, the CDR3 is TGTGCCAGCAGGTCGACTGGGGCCAACGTCCTGACTTTC. Amino acid sequence: CASRSTGANVLTF.

This clone was observed once. The chain combines TRBV9 with TRBJ1-1; D is unclear. Germline loops: CDR1 SGDLS, CDR2 YYNGEE. Trimming cost V 0 bases and J 2 bases, with 11 bases left between them. This CDR3 comprises 15 residues. CDR3 bases: TGTGCCAGCAGCGTAGATCCGAAGAGTAACACTGAAGCTTTCTTT. Amino acid sequence: CASSVDPKSNTEAFF.

About this clone itself: The sample has other DNA sequences that encode this CDR3 too. Here the CDR3 DNA reads TGTGCCAGCAGTTTAGGAGGGGGCTATGGCTACACCTTC. As protein: CASSLGGGYGYTF. The chain couples TRBV27 to TRBJ1-2; D might be TRBD1 (6 bases). CDR3 length: 13 amino acids. CDR1 and CDR2 from the germline V gene are MNHEY and SMNVEV (reference sequence). V was cut by 2 bases and J by 4 bases, with 8 bases left in between.

The V gene is TRBV7-9, the J gene TRBJ1-3, with 7 bases matching TRBD1. CDR3 length: 14 residues. Trimming cost V 5 bases and J 0 bases; bases outside gene matches: 1. Germline V gene data show CDR1 as SEHNR and CDR2 as FQNEAQ (reference sequence). The CDR3 sequence is CASSGTASGNTIYF. The CDR3 region has the DNA TGTGCCAGCAGCGGGACAGCCTCTGGAAACACCATATATTTT.

The rearrangement joins TRBV28 to TRBJ1-5; TRBD1 matches 8 bases. The CDR3 covers 14 residues. V lost 6 bases and J lost 7; bases outside the gene matches: 8. CDR1 and CDR2 from the germline V gene are MDHEN and SYDVKM. As DNA, the CDR3 is TGTGCCAGCAGGGGACAGGTCTCATGGCAGCCCCAGCATTTT. Protein product: CASRGQVSWQPQHF.

CDR3: CASSYNGQGAPDTQYF. The CDR3 region has the DNA TGTGCCAGCAGTTATAACGGACAGGGGGCCCCAGATACGCAGTATTTT. This sequence joins TRBV7-8 and TRBJ2-3, with 11 nucleotides matching TRBD1. The ends lost 6 bases at V and 4 bases at J; junction bases unmatched: 9. CDR3 length equals 16 residues. Germline CDR1 reads SGHVS; CDR2 reads FQNEAQ.

This sequence joins TRBV4-3 and TRBJ2-1; 7 bases agree with TRBD2. V lost 1 base to trimming and J lost 4 bases; unmatched junction nucleotides: 7. Germline CDR1 reads LGHNA; CDR2 reads YSLEER. This CDR3 region has 16 residues. As DNA, the CDR3 is TGCGCCAGCAGCCAAGGGGTAGCGGGTTTATACAATGAGCAGTTCTTC. This codes for CASSQGVAGLYNEQFF.

The chain is built from TRBV27 and TRBJ2-1, with a tentative D call TRBD2 (5 bases). Trimming removed 10 bases from V and 0 bases from J, with 19 bases in between. Germline lookup yields CDR1 MNHEY and CDR2 SMNVEV (reference sequence). The CDR3 runs 16 residues. CDR3 nucleotides: TGTGCCACCGTATTTGCGACTACCTGCTCCTACAATGAGCAGTTCTTC. Its protein product is CATVFATTCSYNEQFF.

This chain connects TRBV2 to TRBJ2-7; 11 positions match TRBD1. Germline CDR1 SNHLY, CDR2 FYNNEI. The ends lost 4 bases at V and 5 bases at J; junction bases unmatched: 7. The CDR3 runs to 15 residues. This CDR3 reads CASSGGQGAINEQYF. CDR3 DNA: TGTGCCAGCAGTGGAGGACAGGGGGCGATCAACGAGCAGTACTTC.

This clone occurred a few times. Other nucleotide sequences from this sample produce the same CDR3. This rearrangement joins TRBV6-5 to TRBJ1-1; TRBD1 might be the D (5 bases). Looked up from germline, CDR1 is MNHEY and CDR2 is SVGAGI. The CDR3 is made up of 14 amino acids. V was pared by 0 bases and J by 4 bases, with 9 bases between. DNA of the CDR3: TGTGCCAGCAGTTACTCTGGGGGGGGCACTGAAGCTTTCTTT. Translating it yields CASSYSGGGTEAFF.

This clone occurred a few times. This sequence joins TRBV19 and TRBJ1-2; weak D call: TRBD1 (6 bases). CDR3 size: 17 residues. Germline V lookup: CDR1 LNHDA, CDR2 SQIVND (reference sequence). V was shortened by 3 bases and J by 4 bases, with 21 bases between the two germline ends. The CDR3 loop is CASSMTRPGQRFYGYTF. The CDR3, as DNA: TGTGCCAGTAGTATGACCCGCCCGGGACAACGCTTCTATGGCTACACCTTC.

The rearrangement joins TRBV7-9 to TRBJ1-4; D gene unclear. The V end lost 3 bases, the J end lost 0 bases, and 5 bases lay between the germline ends. Germline CDR1 and CDR2: SEHNR and FQNEAQ (reference sequence). The CDR3 is made up of 14 amino acids. The CDR3 DNA reads as TGTGCCAGCAGCTTCACGGCAACTAATGAAAAACTGTTTTTT. Amino acid sequence: CASSFTATNEKLFF.

J is TRBJ1-1 and V is TRBV9; D is unresolved. Germline CDR1 SGDLS, CDR2 YYNGEE. Trimming cost V 4 bases and J 0 bases, with 13 bases left between them. The CDR3 length is 15 residues. This chain's CDR3 is CASSPEALMNTEAFF. CDR3 coding DNA: TGTGCCAGCAGCCCGGAGGCACTTATGAACACTGAAGCTTTCTTT.

V gene TRBV27 combines with J gene TRBJ2-7; 8 bases are shared with TRBD1. The V gene end was trimmed by 7 bases and the J gene end by 5 bases; junction bases not matched to a gene: 7. The CDR3 has 13 amino acids. Germline CDR1 is MNHEY and CDR2 is SMNVEV (reference sequence). This CDR3 reads CASMAGGHDEQYF. The CDR3, as DNA: TGTGCCAGCATGGCAGGGGGCCACGACGAGCAGTACTTC.

The V gene is TRBV2, the J gene TRBJ2-7; D gene uncertain. The CDR3 has 10 amino acids. V lost 8 bases, J lost 5 bases, and 7 bases lay in between. Germline V gene data show CDR1 as SNHLY and CDR2 as FYNNEI. CDR3 residues: CASRVNEQYF. In DNA form, the CDR3 reads TGTGCCAGCCGGGTAAACGAGCAGTACTTC.

This sequence joins TRBV19 and TRBJ1-2; the match to TRBD1 covers 9 bases. This CDR3 has 15 amino acids. Germline-derived CDR1 and CDR2 are LNHDA and SQIVND (reference sequence). V dropped 7 bases and J dropped 4; count of bases not matched to a gene: 10. The chain's CDR3 is CASTIPGQGVYGYTF. CDR3 DNA: TGTGCCAGTACCATACCGGGACAGGGTGTCTATGGCTACACCTTC.

This chain connects TRBV5-1 to TRBJ2-7; 12 nucleotides line up with TRBD2. J gave up 0 bases and V 3 bases, and 7 bases lay outside the gene matches. Germline values: CDR1 SGHRS, CDR2 YFSETQ. This CDR3 has 17 amino acids. The CDR3 DNA reads as TGCGCCAGCAGCTCGGACGGACTAGCGGGAAACTCCTACGAGCAGTACTTC. Amino acids: CASSSDGLAGNSYEQYF.

The chain uses TRBV15 and TRBJ1-1, with D possibly matching TRBD1 (6 bases). Deletions cut 4 bases from V and 7 bases from J, with 16 bases between. The germline CDR1 and CDR2 sequences are LNHNV and YYDKDF (reference sequence). This CDR3 is 14 amino acids long. The DNA for the CDR3 is TGTGCCACCAGCATCAGGACAGTCCGGGATGAAGCTTTCTTT. It translates to CATSIRTVRDEAFF.

Details on this clone: Other DNA sequences in the same sample also yield this CDR3. V is TRBV6-5 and J is TRBJ2-7; 12 bases are shared with TRBD2. The germline gives CDR1 MNHEY, CDR2 SVGAGI. The CDR3 totals 14 residues. The V gene end was trimmed by 5 bases and the J gene end by 4 bases; junction bases not matched to a gene: 3. The CDR3 region has the DNA TGTGCCAGCAGTCGACTAGCGGGAGATTACGAGCAGTACTTC. Amino acids: CASSRLAGDYEQYF.

The chain recombines TRBV6-5 with TRBJ1-1; D is ambiguous. The CDR3 has 14 residues. CDR1 is MNHEY, CDR2 SVGAGI, per germline. V was shortened by 4 bases and J by 0 bases, with 9 bases between the two germline ends. CDR3 in amino acids: CASSLADLNTEAFF. DNA for the CDR3: TGTGCCAGCAGTTTAGCAGATCTGAACACTGAAGCTTTCTTT.